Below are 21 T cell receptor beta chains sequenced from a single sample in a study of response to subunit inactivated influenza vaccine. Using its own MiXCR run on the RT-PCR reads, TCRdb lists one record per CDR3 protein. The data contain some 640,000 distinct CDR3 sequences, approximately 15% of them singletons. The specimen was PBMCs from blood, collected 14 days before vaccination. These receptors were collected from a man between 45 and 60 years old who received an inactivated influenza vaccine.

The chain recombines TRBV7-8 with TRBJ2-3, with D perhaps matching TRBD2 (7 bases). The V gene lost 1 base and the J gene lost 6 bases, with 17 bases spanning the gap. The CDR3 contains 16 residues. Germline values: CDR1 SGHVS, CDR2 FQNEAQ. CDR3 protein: CASSLGRGAISDTQYF. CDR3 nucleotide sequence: TGTGCCAGCAGCTTAGGACGGGGGGCGATATCTGATACGCAGTATTTT.

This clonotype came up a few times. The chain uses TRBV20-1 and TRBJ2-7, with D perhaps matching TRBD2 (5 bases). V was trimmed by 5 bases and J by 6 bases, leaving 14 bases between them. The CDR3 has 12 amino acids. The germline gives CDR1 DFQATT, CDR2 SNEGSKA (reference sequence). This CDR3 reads CSAPGLTLEQYF. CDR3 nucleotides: TGCAGTGCTCCAGGACTCACCCTCGAGCAGTACTTC.

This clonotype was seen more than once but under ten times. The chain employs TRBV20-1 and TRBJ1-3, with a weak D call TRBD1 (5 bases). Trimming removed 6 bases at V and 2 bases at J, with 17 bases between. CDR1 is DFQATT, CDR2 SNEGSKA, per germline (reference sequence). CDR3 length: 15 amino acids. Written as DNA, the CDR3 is TGCAGTGCCCCGACCCCAGGGCGAACTGGAAACACCATATATTTT. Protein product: CSAPTPGRTGNTIYF.

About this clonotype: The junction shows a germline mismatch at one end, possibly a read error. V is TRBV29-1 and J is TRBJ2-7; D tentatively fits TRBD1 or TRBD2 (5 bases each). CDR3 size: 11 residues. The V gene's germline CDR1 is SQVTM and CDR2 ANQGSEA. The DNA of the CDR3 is TGCAGCGTTTTAGGGGATTTGGGAGTCAACTTC. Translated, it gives CSVLGDLGVNF.

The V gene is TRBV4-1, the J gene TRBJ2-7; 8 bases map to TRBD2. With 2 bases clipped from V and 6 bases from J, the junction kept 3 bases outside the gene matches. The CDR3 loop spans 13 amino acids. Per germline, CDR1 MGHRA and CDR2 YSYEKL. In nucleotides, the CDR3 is TGCGCCAGCAGCCAAATCGCGGGGGGCGAGCAGTACTTC. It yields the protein CASSQIAGGEQYF.

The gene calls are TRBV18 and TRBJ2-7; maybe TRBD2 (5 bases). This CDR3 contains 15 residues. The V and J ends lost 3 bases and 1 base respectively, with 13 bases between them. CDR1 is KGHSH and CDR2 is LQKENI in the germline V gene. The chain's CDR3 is CASSPGGQSSYEQYF. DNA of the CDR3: TGTGCCAGCTCACCGGGCGGGCAGAGTTCCTACGAGCAGTACTTC.

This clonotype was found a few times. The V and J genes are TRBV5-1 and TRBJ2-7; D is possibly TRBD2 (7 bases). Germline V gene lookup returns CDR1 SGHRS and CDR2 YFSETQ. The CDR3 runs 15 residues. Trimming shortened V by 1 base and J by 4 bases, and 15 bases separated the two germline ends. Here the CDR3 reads CASSLMGGLNYEQYF. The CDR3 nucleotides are TGCGCCAGCAGCTTGATGGGGGGGCTTAATTACGAGCAGTACTTC.

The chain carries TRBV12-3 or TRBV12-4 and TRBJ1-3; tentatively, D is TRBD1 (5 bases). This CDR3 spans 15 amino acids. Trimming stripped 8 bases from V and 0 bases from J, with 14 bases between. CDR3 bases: TGTGCCAGCCTGCAGGGACCTTTCTCTGGAAACACCATATATTTT. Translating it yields CASLQGPFSGNTIYF.

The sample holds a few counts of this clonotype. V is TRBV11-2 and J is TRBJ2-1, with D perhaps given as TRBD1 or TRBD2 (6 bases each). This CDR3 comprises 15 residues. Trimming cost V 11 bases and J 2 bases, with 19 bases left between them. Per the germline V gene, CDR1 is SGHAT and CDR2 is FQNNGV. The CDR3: CAQGGGLGTYNEQFF. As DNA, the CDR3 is TGTGCCCAAGGAGGGGGGCTCGGCACCTACAATGAGCAGTTCTTC.

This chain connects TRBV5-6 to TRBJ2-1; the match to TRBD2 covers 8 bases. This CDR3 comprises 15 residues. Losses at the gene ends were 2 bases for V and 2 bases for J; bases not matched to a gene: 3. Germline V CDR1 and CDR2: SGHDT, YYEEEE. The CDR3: CASSFGGGPYNEQFF. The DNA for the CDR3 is TGTGCCAGCAGCTTCGGGGGGGGCCCCTACAATGAGCAGTTCTTC.

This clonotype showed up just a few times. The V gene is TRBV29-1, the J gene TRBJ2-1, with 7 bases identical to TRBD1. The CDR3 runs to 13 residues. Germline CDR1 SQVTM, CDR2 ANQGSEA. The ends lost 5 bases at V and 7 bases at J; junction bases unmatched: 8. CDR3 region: CSVSGTDLNEQFF. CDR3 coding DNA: TGCAGCGTTTCCGGGACAGACCTGAATGAGCAGTTCTTC.

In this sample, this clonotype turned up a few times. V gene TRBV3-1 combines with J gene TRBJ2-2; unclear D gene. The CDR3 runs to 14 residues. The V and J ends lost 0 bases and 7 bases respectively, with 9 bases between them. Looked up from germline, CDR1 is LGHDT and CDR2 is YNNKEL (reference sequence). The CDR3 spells CASSQDSGVGELFF. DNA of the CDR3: TGTGCCAGCAGCCAAGATTCGGGTGTCGGGGAGCTGTTTTTT.

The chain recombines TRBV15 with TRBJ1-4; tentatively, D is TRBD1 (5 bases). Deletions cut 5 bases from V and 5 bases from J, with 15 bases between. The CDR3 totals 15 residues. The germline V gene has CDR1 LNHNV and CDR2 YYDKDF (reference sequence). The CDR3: CATSSAGDYNEKLFF. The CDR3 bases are TGTGCCACCAGCTCGGCGGGGGATTACAATGAAAAACTGTTTTTT.

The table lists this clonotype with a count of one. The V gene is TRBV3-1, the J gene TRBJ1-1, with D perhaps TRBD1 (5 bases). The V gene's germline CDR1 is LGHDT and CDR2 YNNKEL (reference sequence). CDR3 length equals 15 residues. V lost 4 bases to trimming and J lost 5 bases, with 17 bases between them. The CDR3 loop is CASSPLEGWFTEAFF. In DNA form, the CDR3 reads TGTGCCAGCAGCCCACTCGAGGGGTGGTTTACTGAAGCTTTCTTT.

The CDR3: CASSLSLQGHEQYF. The CDR3 DNA is TGTGCCAGCAGTTTATCGTTACAGGGACACGAGCAGTACTTC. This chain joins TRBV27 and TRBJ2-7, with a weak D call TRBD1 (6 bases). This CDR3 is built from 14 residues. With 0 bases removed from V and 5 bases from J, the gap between germline ends came to 11 bases. Germline-derived CDR1 and CDR2 are MNHEY and SMNVEV (reference sequence).

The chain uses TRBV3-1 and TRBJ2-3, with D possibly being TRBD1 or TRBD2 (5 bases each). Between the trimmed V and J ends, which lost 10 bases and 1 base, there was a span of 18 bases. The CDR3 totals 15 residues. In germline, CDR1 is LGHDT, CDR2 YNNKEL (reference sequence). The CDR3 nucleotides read TGTGCCACCTGCCAGGCCCTGGGGGGCACAGATACGCAGTATTTT. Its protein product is CATCQALGGTDTQYF.

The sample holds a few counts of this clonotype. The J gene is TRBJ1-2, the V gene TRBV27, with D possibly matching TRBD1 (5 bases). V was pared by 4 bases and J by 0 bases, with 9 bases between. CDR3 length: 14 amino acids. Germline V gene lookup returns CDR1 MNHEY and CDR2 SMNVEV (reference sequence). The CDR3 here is CASSSGVANYGYTF. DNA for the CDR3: TGTGCCAGCAGTTCGGGGGTTGCTAACTATGGCTACACCTTC.

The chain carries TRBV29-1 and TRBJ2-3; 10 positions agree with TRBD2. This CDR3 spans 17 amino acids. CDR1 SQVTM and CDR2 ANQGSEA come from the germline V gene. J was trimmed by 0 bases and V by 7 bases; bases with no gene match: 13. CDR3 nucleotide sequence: TGCAGCGGTAACAACGTTGGACTAGCGGTGAGCACAGATACGCAGTATTTT. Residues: CSGNNVGLAVSTDTQYF.

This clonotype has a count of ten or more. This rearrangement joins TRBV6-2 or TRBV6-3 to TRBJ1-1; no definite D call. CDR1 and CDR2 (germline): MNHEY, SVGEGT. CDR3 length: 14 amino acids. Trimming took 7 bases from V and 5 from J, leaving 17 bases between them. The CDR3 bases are TGTGCCAGCACCGCACATGCTAGAGATACTGAAGCTTTCTTT. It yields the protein CASTAHARDTEAFF.

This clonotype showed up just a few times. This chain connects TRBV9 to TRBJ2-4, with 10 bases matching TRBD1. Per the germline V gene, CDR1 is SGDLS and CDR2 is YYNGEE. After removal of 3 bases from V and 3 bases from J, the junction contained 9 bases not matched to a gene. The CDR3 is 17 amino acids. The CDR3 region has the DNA TGTGCCAGCAGCGGAAAGACAGGGGGCGCGGGCAAAAACATTCAGTACTTC. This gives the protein CASSGKTGGAGKNIQYF.

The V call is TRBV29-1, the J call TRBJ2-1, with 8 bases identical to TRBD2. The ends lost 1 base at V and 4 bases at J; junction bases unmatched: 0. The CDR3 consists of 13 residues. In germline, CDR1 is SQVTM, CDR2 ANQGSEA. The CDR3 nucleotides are TGCAGCGTTGAAGCGGGGGGGTACAATGAGCAGTTCTTC. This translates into CSVEAGGYNEQFF.